The 29 T cell receptor beta chains below were found in one sample sequenced in a study of tissue T cells after allogeneic stem cell transplantation. This table comes from immunoSEQ multiplex PCR, and its TCRdb copy is limited to in-frame clones, with some not included. The sample shows roughly 7,500 clones, 50% to 55% of them seen only once. The time point was: mouse harvest day 7 after allogeneic transplant. Each mouse received 10^7 T-cell-depleted marrow cells plus 10^6 splenic CD5+ T cells by tail vein. The source material was lymph node tissue. The receptors here all came from a female BALB/c mouse given C57BL/6 T cells with graft-versus-host disease after an allogeneic hematopoietic cell transplant.

This clone showed up just a few times. The gene symbols are mouse symbols. Read coverage stops 1 residue before the CDR3 terminus; the germline J gene supplies the remainder. V and J are TRBV26 and TRBJ2-7; TRBD1 matches at 7 bases. V was pared by 1 base and J by 0 bases, with 3 bases of the junction left unmatched. The CDR3 spans 15 residues. The germline V gene has CDR1 KGHPV and CDR2 FQNQEV (reference sequence). The covered CDR3 bases are TGTGCCAGCAGTCTGTGGCAGGGGGTCTCCTATGAACAGTAC. As protein: CASSLWQGVSYEQY. The CDR3 reads in full as CASSLWQGVSYEQYF.

On this clone: The gene names given are mouse names. The missing CDR3 end, 1 residue past where the read stops, is filled in from the germline J gene. This sequence joins TRBV3 and TRBJ1-4; TRBD1 agrees at 7 bases. The CDR3 totals 15 residues. V gave up 5 bases and J gave up 2 bases; unmatched junction bases: 5. Germline CDR1 is SNHLY and CDR2 is FYNGKV (reference sequence). The CDR3 protein is CASSPWDRSNERLFF. CDR3 bases read: TGTGCCAGCAGCCCCTGGGACAGATCCAACGAAAGATTATTT.

A note on this clone: Gene labels here are mouse ones. With the read ending 1 residue before the CDR3 end, the germline J gene is used to fill in that end. Additional DNA sequences in this sample encode the identical CDR3. The chain combines TRBV13-2 with TRBJ2-4, with a possible D match to TRBD1 (5 bases). V lost 0 bases, J lost 5 bases, and 7 bases lay in between. The CDR3 runs to 13 residues. Looked up from germline, CDR1 is NNHNN and CDR2 is SYGAGS (reference sequence). The CDR3 spells CASGDARGNTLYF. CDR3 DNA, as far as it was read: TGTGCCAGCGGTGATGCGAGGGGAAACACCTTGTAC.

This clone was seen more than once but under ten times. The gene names here belong to mouse. Read sequence stops 1 residue before the CDR3 end, and the germline J gene provides the missing end. The V gene is TRBV3, the J gene TRBJ1-2, with D perhaps TRBD1 (5 bases). Germline-derived CDR1 and CDR2 are SNHLY and FYNGKV (reference sequence). The CDR3 length is 13 residues. V lost 3 bases, J lost 4 bases, and 9 bases lay in between. CDR3 DNA, as far as it was read: TGTGCCAGCAGCTTGGGGGGAGGCTCCGACTACACC. The encoded protein is CASSLGGGSDYT. The entire CDR3 reads CASSLGGGSDYTF.

To note about this clone: Genes and germline are mouse. The identical CDR3 is also encoded by other nucleotide sequences in the sample. Here the CDR3 reads CASKPGGGQQYF. The CDR3 bases that were read are TGTGCTAGCAAGCCCGGGGGGGGGCAACAGTAC. This chain uses TRBV17 with TRBJ2-7; 8 nucleotides align to TRBD2. The read terminates 1 residue ahead of where the CDR3 ends, so the germline J gene completes it. Germline CDR1 MNHDT, CDR2 YYDKIL. CDR3 length equals 12 residues. V gave up 7 bases and J gave up 8 bases; unmatched junction bases: 7.

As regards this clone: Here the gene names and germline are mouse. From the germline J gene comes the end of the CDR3, since the read stops 1 residue before it. The chain combines TRBV13-3 with TRBJ2-1, with 8 bases matching TRBD2. J gave up 3 bases and V 5 bases, and 4 bases lay outside the gene matches. The germline gives CDR1 NNHDY, CDR2 SYVADS. This CDR3 spans 14 amino acids. The CDR3 region is CASRDWAPYAEQFF. The covered CDR3 bases are TGTGCCAGCAGGGACTGGGCGCCCTATGCTGAGCAGTTC.

In the case of this clone: The germline and genes are mouse ones. The CDR3 extends 1 residue past the end of the read, so its final part is completed from the germline J gene. The V gene is TRBV26, the J gene TRBJ1-4; D gene uncertain. Germline CDR1 is KGHPV and CDR2 is FQNQEV (reference sequence). Trimming removed 2 bases from V and 4 bases from J, with 8 bases in between. The CDR3 loop spans 14 amino acids. Partial CDR3 DNA: TGTGCCAGCAGTCTGCAGGTCCTCAACGAAAGATTATTT. Residues: CASSLQVLNERLF. The CDR3, in full, reads CASSLQVLNERLFF.

Notes on this clone: Mouse gene names and germline throughout. Coverage ceases 1 residue before the CDR3 finishes, and the germline J gene fills in the end. V usage is TRBV3 and J usage is TRBJ2-4; the D gene is possibly TRBD1 (6 bases). Germline V CDR1 and CDR2: SNHLY, FYNGKV (reference sequence). The V end lost 5 bases, the J end lost 2 bases, and 11 bases lay between the germline ends. This CDR3 comprises 14 residues. The chain's CDR3 is CASSLQGNQNTLYF. The sequenced CDR3 bases are TGTGCCAGCAGCCTACAGGGCAATCAAAACACCTTGTAC. The full variable domain, rest sourced from reference TRBV3 and TRBJ2-4, is GPKVLQIPSHQIIDMGQMVTLNCDPVSNHLYFYWYKQILGQQMEFLVNFYNGKVMEKSKLFKDQFSVERPDGSYFTLKIQPTALEDSAVYFCASSLQGNQNTLYFGAGTRLSVL.

This clone is deemed medium-sized. Gene names refer to mouse genes. From the germline J gene comes the end of the CDR3, since the read stops 1 residue before it. The chain couples TRBV13-3 to TRBJ2-7; D gene unclear. The germline gives CDR1 NNHDY, CDR2 SYVADS. This CDR3 has 11 amino acids. The V gene lost 7 bases and the J gene lost 0 bases, with 5 bases spanning the gap. CDR3 DNA (partial): TGTGCCAGCCGGGACTCCTATGAACAGTAC. It specifies CASRDSYEQY. The whole CDR3 sequence reads CASRDSYEQYF.

Within the sample, this clone is large. Mouse gene names apply. The CDR3 goes on 1 residue after the read ends, and that part is filled in from the germline J gene. V is TRBV14 and J is TRBJ1-4, with a possible D match to TRBD1 (6 bases). V shed 2 bases and J shed 0 bases, with 11 bases lying between them. The CDR3 consists of 16 residues. Germline V lookup: CDR1 SGHDT, CDR2 FRDEAV. CDR3 DNA (partial): TGTGCCAGCAGTTTACTGGGACATATTTCCAACGAAAGATTATTT. Its translation: CASSLLGHISNERLF. The whole CDR3 region reads CASSLLGHISNERLFF.

Concerning this clone: Gene names and germline match the mouse. The read terminates 1 residue before the CDR3 end, so the remaining end is supplied by the germline J gene. V is TRBV3 and J is TRBJ2-5, with no clear D. V lost 5 bases, J lost 4 bases, and 10 bases lay in between. This CDR3 spans 13 amino acids. Germline values: CDR1 SNHLY, CDR2 FYNGKV (reference sequence). The sequenced CDR3 bases are TGTGCCAGCAGCGAAGGAGCCAAAGACACCCAGTAC. Translated: CASSEGAKDTQY. The CDR3 as a whole reads CASSEGAKDTQYF.

Regarding this clone: Gene names and germline match the mouse. The read terminates 1 residue ahead of where the CDR3 ends, so the germline J gene completes it. V and J are TRBV1 and TRBJ2-3; tentatively, D is TRBD1 (6 bases). The CDR3 has 14 amino acids. V shed 3 bases and J shed 0 bases, with 7 bases lying between them. Per the germline V gene, CDR1 is NSQYPW and CDR2 is LRSPGD (reference sequence). The CDR3 protein is CTCSAGQSAETLYF. The part of the CDR3 DNA that was read is TGCACCTGCAGTGCCGGACAGAGTGCAGAAACGCTGTAT.

This clone was counted only a few times. Gene and germline names: mouse. The read terminates 1 residue ahead of where the CDR3 ends, so the germline J gene completes it. The chain couples TRBV26 to TRBJ1-1, with D perhaps TRBD1 (5 bases). V dropped 0 bases and J dropped 1 base, with 9 bases sitting between them. Germline CDR1 reads KGHPV; CDR2 reads FQNQEV (reference sequence). This CDR3 has 15 amino acids. The CDR3: CASSLSIRENTEVFF. CDR3 bases read: TGTGCCAGCAGTCTGTCTATCAGGGAAAACACAGAAGTCTTC.

Points on this clone: Germline and genes here are mouse. The CDR3 end lies 1 residue beyond the end of the read and is filled in from the germline J gene. This chain links TRBV16 with TRBJ2-4; D is perhaps TRBD2 (7 bases). Germline V gene sequence: CDR1 SGHSA, CDR2 FRNQAP. The V end lost 1 base, the J end lost 6 bases, and 11 bases lay between the germline ends. CDR3 length equals 14 residues. The part of the CDR3 DNA that was read is TGTGCAAGCAGCTTAGTGGGGGGCGCGAACACCTTGTAC. This encodes CASSLVGGANTLY. The entire CDR3 protein reads CASSLVGGANTLYF.

A note on this clone: Gene names and germline refer to mouse. The missing CDR3 end, 1 residue past where the read stops, is filled in from the germline J gene. This rearrangement joins TRBV26 to TRBJ2-5; 8 nucleotides align to TRBD2. The V and J ends lost 0 bases and 0 bases, in that order; junction bases with no gene match: 2. Germline lookup yields CDR1 KGHPV and CDR2 FQNQEV (reference sequence). CDR3 length: 16 amino acids. This CDR3 reads CASSLSTGVNQDTQYF. CDR3 bases read: TGTGCCAGCAGTCTGTCGACTGGGGTTAACCAAGACACCCAGTAC. Combining the CDR3 with reference TRBV26 and TRBJ2-5 gives the whole variable domain NSKVIQTPRYLVKGQGQKAKMRCIPEKGHPVVFWYQQNKNNEFKFLINFQNQEVLQQIDMTEKRFSAECPSNSPCSLEIQSSEAGDSALYLCASSLSTGVNQDTQYFGPGTRLLVL.

This clone was recorded once. Gene names are mouse gene names. The read falls 1 residue short of the CDR3 end, and the missing part is taken from the germline J gene. This sequence joins TRBV26 and TRBJ2-5, with D unclear. The germline CDR1 and CDR2 sequences are KGHPV and FQNQEV (reference sequence). The length of the CDR3 is 14 residues. V lost 2 bases to trimming and J lost 0 bases, with 6 bases between them. The CDR3: CASSLGFNQDTQYF. CDR3 DNA, as far as it was read: TGTGCCAGCAGTCTGGGGTTTAACCAAGACACCCAGTAC.

To note about this clone: Mouse gene names and germline throughout. Coverage ceases 1 residue before the CDR3 finishes, and the germline J gene fills in the end. The V and J genes are TRBV23 and TRBJ2-1; the listed D gene, TRBD2, was not tested against the DNA. This CDR3 has 16 amino acids. Germline-derived CDR1 and CDR2 are KGHTA and FQNQQP. CDR3 loop: CSSSQGTGGNYAEQFF. Partial CDR3 DNA: TGCTCCAGCAGTCAAGGGACTGGGGGGAACTATGCTGAGCAGTTC.

About this clone: The genes are named according to mouse. The CDR3 sequence is CASSLTGKGQNTLYF. CDR3 DNA, as far as it was read: TGTGCCAGCTCTCTGACTGGGAAAGGTCAAAACACCTTGTAC. The V gene is TRBV12-2, the J gene TRBJ2-4, with 7 bases lining up with TRBD2. Read coverage stops 1 residue before the CDR3 terminus; the germline J gene supplies the remainder. V lost 1 base to trimming and J lost 1 base; unmatched junction nucleotides: 4. The V gene's germline CDR1 is SGHLS and CDR2 HYDKME. The CDR3 is 15 amino acids.

Turning to this clone: The gene names here belong to mouse. The missing CDR3 end, 1 residue past where the read stops, is filled in from the germline J gene. The chain links TRBV2 to TRBJ2-1; D may be TRBD1 or TRBD2 (5 bases each). Trimming cost V 5 bases and J 3 bases, with 8 bases left between them. The CDR3 has 13 residues. In germline, CDR1 is LGHNA, CDR2 YSYQKL. Partial CDR3 DNA: TGTGCCAGCAGCGGGGACGGCTATGCTGAGCAGTTC. Translated, it gives CASSGDGYAEQF. The entire CDR3 is CASSGDGYAEQFF.

In regard to this clone: Germline and genes: mouse. The CDR3 is cut off 1 residue early in the read; its end comes from the germline J gene. The J gene is TRBJ2-1, the V gene TRBV26; D gene uncertain. The length of the CDR3 is 13 residues. The germline V gene has CDR1 KGHPV and CDR2 FQNQEV (reference sequence). Trimming left V 2 bases short and J 3 bases short, with 5 bases between. The sequenced part of the CDR3 DNA is TGTGCCAGCAGTCTGAACTTCTATGCTGAGCAGTTC. Its translation is CASSLNFYAEQF. In full, the CDR3 is CASSLNFYAEQFF.

With regard to this clone: These gene names are mouse names. The missing CDR3 end, 1 residue past where the read stops, is filled in from the germline J gene. This chain joins TRBV16 and TRBJ2-7, with 7 bases lining up with TRBD2. The CDR3 sequence is 14 residues long. Per the germline V gene, CDR1 is SGHSA and CDR2 is FRNQAP. Trimming cost V 1 base and J 2 bases; bases outside gene matches: 2. CDR3 DNA, as far as it was read: TGTGCAAGCAGCTTAGGGGGGGGAGCCTATGAACAGTAC. This encodes CASSLGGGAYEQY. The whole CDR3 sequence is CASSLGGGAYEQYF.

This clone has a handful of counts. Genes here carry mouse names. The read halts 1 residue ahead of the CDR3 end, with the missing end drawn from the germline J gene. V usage is TRBV26 and J usage is TRBJ1-6; D not certain. TRBJ1-6 is assigned to the ORF class and has an uncertain function. The CDR3 consists of 14 residues. Germline V CDR1 and CDR2: KGHPV, FQNQEV (reference sequence). V lost 4 bases, J lost 1 base, and 5 bases lay in between. The covered CDR3 bases are TGTGCCAGCAGTCAGGGATCCTATAATTCGCCCCTCTAC. This encodes CASSQGSYNSPLY. The entire CDR3 protein is CASSQGSYNSPLYF.

A few counts support this clone. Gene names and germline match the mouse. The observed sequence ends 1 residue before the CDR3 terminus, with the missing tail filled in from the germline J gene. This chain uses TRBV26 with TRBJ2-7; D possibly corresponds to TRBD1 (6 bases). CDR1 is KGHPV, CDR2 FQNQEV, per germline (reference sequence). The CDR3 spans 14 residues. V gave up 2 bases and J gave up 2 bases, with 10 bases separating them. The sequenced part of the CDR3 DNA is TGTGCCAGCAGTCTGAGGACAGAAGCCTATGAACAGTAC. This translates into CASSLRTEAYEQY. The CDR3, in full, reads CASSLRTEAYEQYF.

A remark on this clone: The gene names given are mouse names. The read ends 1 residue before the CDR3 terminus; that terminus is restored from the germline J gene. V usage is TRBV13-2 and J usage is TRBJ1-3; D perhaps matches TRBD1 (5 bases). Trimming pared 2 bases from V and 2 bases from J, leaving 8 bases between. From germline, CDR1 is NNHNN and CDR2 SYGAGS (reference sequence). The CDR3 sequence is 14 residues long. The CDR3 loop reads CASGDRVAGNTLYF. CDR3 bases read: TGTGCCAGCGGTGACAGGGTGGCTGGAAATACGCTCTAT.

On this clone itself: The genes and germline here are from mouse. The read gets to within 1 residue of the CDR3 end, and the germline J gene fills in the rest. This sequence joins TRBV26 and TRBJ1-1; D is unclear. The CDR3 runs 13 residues. Looked up from germline, CDR1 is KGHPV and CDR2 is FQNQEV (reference sequence). V dropped 5 bases and J dropped 0 bases, with 7 bases sitting between them. The chain's CDR3 is CASSRQTNTEVFF. The part of the CDR3 DNA that was read is TGTGCCAGCAGTAGGCAAACAAACACAGAAGTCTTC.

Details on this clone: Each gene name is a mouse one. The read halts 1 residue ahead of the CDR3 end, with the missing end drawn from the germline J gene. The chain uses TRBV26 and TRBJ2-4, with TRBD1 matching 7 bases. J gave up 8 bases and V 5 bases, and 4 bases lay outside the gene matches. There are 12 residues in the CDR3. The germline V gene has CDR1 KGHPV and CDR2 FQNQEV (reference sequence). The CDR3 bases that were read are TGTGCCAGCAGTAGACAGGGCGGCACCTTGTAC. The encoded protein is CASSRQGGTLY. The entire CDR3 is CASSRQGGTLYF.

Concerning this clone itself: Here the gene names and germline are mouse. The CDR3 end falls 1 residue outside the read, so it is completed with the germline J gene. The V gene is TRBV26, the J gene TRBJ2-1; D remains ambiguous. Trimming took off 6 bases at V and 7 bases at J, with 7 bases between the two ends. The CDR3 contains 11 residues. CDR1 KGHPV and CDR2 FQNQEV come from the germline V gene (reference sequence). The CDR3 here is CASRTGAEQFF. Partial CDR3 DNA: TGTGCCAGCAGAACGGGAGCTGAGCAGTTC.

This clone was found once. Mouse germline and gene names are used. Read data end 1 residue before the CDR3 end; the end is taken from the germline J gene. This chain links TRBV1 with TRBJ2-2; D gene uncertain. Germline V gives CDR1 NSQYPW, CDR2 LRSPGD (reference sequence). The V end lost 0 bases, the J end lost 0 bases, and 5 bases lay between the germline ends. The CDR3 covers 15 residues. This CDR3 is CTCSAERANTGQLYF. The sequenced part of the CDR3 DNA is TGCACCTGCAGTGCAGAACGGGCAAACACCGGGCAGCTCTAC.

The sample holds one count of this clone. Gene names are the mouse ones. The read falls 1 residue short of the CDR3 end, and the missing part is taken from the germline J gene. The chain recombines TRBV13-2 with TRBJ2-5; 8 bases are a match to TRBD2. Per the germline V gene, CDR1 is NNHNN and CDR2 is SYGAGS (reference sequence). CDR3 length: 13 residues. V dropped 4 bases and J dropped 4; count of bases not matched to a gene: 2. The chain's CDR3 is CASGPLGEDTQYF. The sequenced CDR3 bases are TGTGCCAGCGGTCCACTGGGGGAAGACACCCAGTAC.